This entry lists 21 T cell receptor beta chains sequenced from one sample in a study of shared clonotypes between healthy human individuals. Sequenced by immunoSEQ multiplex PCR; TCRdb stores in-frame clones only, minus some. The sample has 1,500,000 or so clones; approximately 98.5% are singletons. Source material: naive CD4+ T cells sorted from blood. The subset was: CD45RA+ positively selected. The receptors come from a young man in good health.

As DNA, the CDR3 is TGTGCCAGCGCGTACTCTGGGGCCAACGTCCTGACTTTC. Protein: CASAYSGANVLTF. V is TRBV6-1 and J is TRBJ2-6; D gene ambiguous. CDR1 is MNHNS, CDR2 SASEGT, per germline. This CDR3 has 13 residues. V lost 8 bases, J lost 0 bases, and 5 bases lay in between.

This rearrangement joins TRBV7-2 to TRBJ1-1, with no clear D. The CDR3 runs to 16 residues. V was pared by 5 bases and J by 4 bases, with 20 bases between. Germline-derived CDR1 and CDR2 are SGHTA and FQGNSA. The CDR3 region has the DNA TGTGCCAGCAGCCCGACCGTCTTGCAGTTTAGCACTGAAGCTTTCTTT. Its protein product is CASSPTVLQFSTEAFF.

The chain carries TRBV7-9 and TRBJ2-5; the match to TRBD1 covers 8 bases. Trimming took 2 bases from V and 7 from J; bases not matched to a gene: 12. Germline loops: CDR1 SEHNR, CDR2 FQNEAQ (reference sequence). CDR3 length: 16 amino acids. CDR3 nucleotides: TGTGCCAGCAGCTTAAGGCGGGACAGGACCCCACGGACCCAGTACTTC. Translating gives CASSLRRDRTPRTQYF.

This chain uses TRBV7-2 with TRBJ1-1; D might be TRBD1 (6 bases). There are 15 residues in the CDR3. Trimming removed 3 bases from V and 3 bases from J, with 14 bases in between. Per germline, CDR1 SGHTA and CDR2 FQGNSA. CDR3 in DNA: TGTGCCAGCAGCTTGTACAGGGCGAGGGACACTGAAGCTTTCTTT. Translating it yields CASSLYRARDTEAFF. Based on the CDR3 plus reference TRBV7-2 and TRBJ1-1, the full variable domain is GAGVSQSPSNKVTEKGKDVELRCDPISGHTALYWYRQSLGQGLEFLIYFQGNSAPDKSGLPSDRFSAERTGGSVSTLTIQRTQQEDSAVYLCASSLYRARDTEAFFGQGTRLTVV.

To note about this clone: Other DNA sequences in this specimen translate into the identical CDR3. The chain combines TRBV7-2 with TRBJ2-3; D is unresolved. Germline CDR1 reads SGHTA; CDR2 reads FQGNSA. With 1 base removed from V and 0 bases from J, the gap between germline ends came to 2 bases. This CDR3 has 13 amino acids. This CDR3 is CASSLGSTDTQYF. CDR3 nucleotides: TGTGCCAGCAGCTTAGGGAGCACAGATACGCAGTATTTT.

The V gene is TRBV5-4, the J gene TRBJ1-1; maybe TRBD1 (5 bases). CDR3 length equals 16 residues. Germline loops: CDR1 SGHNT, CDR2 YYREEE (reference sequence). V was clipped by 0 bases and J by 4 bases, with 16 bases between them. The CDR3 DNA reads as TGTGCCAGCAGCTTGGCCGGTTCGCTCCAGGGCACTGAAGCTTTCTTT. Protein: CASSLAGSLQGTEAFF.

This chain links TRBV5-1 with TRBJ2-5, with 7 nucleotides matching TRBD2. The CDR3 is 15 residues long. Trimming at V came to 3 bases and at J to 1 base, leaving 6 bases not matched to a gene. The germline V gene encodes CDR1 SGHRS and CDR2 YFSETQ. The CDR3 bases are TGCGCCAGCAGCTGGTTAACTAGCGCCCAAGAGACCCAGTACTTC. Its protein product is CASSWLTSAQETQYF.

This rearrangement joins TRBV9 to TRBJ2-1; no clear D gene. V was pared by 0 bases and J by 1 base, with 8 bases between. Germline-derived CDR1 and CDR2 are SGDLS and YYNGEE. The CDR3 spans 15 residues. The CDR3 nucleotides read TGTGCCAGCAGCGTAGCCCAGCTATCCTACAATGAGCAGTTCTTC. It translates to CASSVAQLSYNEQFF.

J is TRBJ2-7 and V is TRBV25-1; no clear D gene. The CDR3 consists of 14 residues. V lost 1 base to trimming and J lost 4 bases, with 11 bases between them. Looked up from germline, CDR1 is MGHDK and CDR2 is SYGVNS. The CDR3 spells CASSEFGSYYEQYF. CDR3 coding DNA: TGTGCCAGCAGTGAATTTGGCTCCTATTACGAGCAGTACTTC.

Only one count was recorded for this clone. This rearrangement joins TRBV6-5 to TRBJ2-3, with D possibly being TRBD2 (6 bases). V was shortened by 2 bases and J by 8 bases, with 14 bases between the two germline ends. The CDR3 is 14 amino acids. The V gene's germline CDR1 is MNHEY and CDR2 SVGAGI. CDR3 region: CASSYPGEGGTQYF. CDR3 sequence (DNA): TGTGCCAGCAGTTACCCGGGAGAGGGCGGTACGCAGTATTTT.

The chain carries TRBV5-1 and TRBJ2-2; TRBD2 agrees at 11 bases. V lost 2 bases to trimming and J lost 1 base; unmatched junction nucleotides: 1. The CDR3 spans 16 residues. The germline V gene has CDR1 SGHRS and CDR2 YFSETQ. The CDR3 spells CASSFLAGGNTGELFF. The CDR3 region has the DNA TGCGCCAGCAGCTTCCTAGCGGGAGGGAACACCGGGGAGCTGTTTTTT.

The rearrangement links TRBV7-2 to TRBJ1-5; TRBD1 matches at 9 bases. This CDR3 has 19 residues. V was pared by 2 bases and J by 5 bases, with 16 bases of the junction left unmatched. The germline CDR1 and CDR2 sequences are SGHTA and FQGNSA. CDR3 loop: CASSLRGPGTGSLYQPQHF. DNA for the CDR3: TGTGCCAGCAGCTTAAGGGGTCCGGGGACAGGGTCCCTCTATCAGCCCCAGCATTTT.

The rearrangement links TRBV29-1 to TRBJ2-5; possible D gene TRBD2, 5 bases. V lost 6 bases and J 1 base, leaving 12 bases between the germline ends. The CDR3 spans 13 residues. Germline CDR1 and CDR2: SQVTM and ANQGSEA. The CDR3 is CSVGGLFQETQYF. The CDR3 DNA is TGCAGCGTGGGCGGACTGTTCCAAGAGACCCAGTACTTC.

The chain is built from TRBV27 and TRBJ2-1; D possibly uses TRBD1 or TRBD2 (7 bases each). Trimming removed 5 bases at V and 5 bases at J, with 19 bases between. The CDR3 totals 16 residues. The germline gives CDR1 MNHEY, CDR2 SMNVEV (reference sequence). The CDR3 here is CASSRAGGASNNEQFF. The CDR3 DNA is TGTGCCAGCAGTCGAGCAGGGGGGGCTAGCAACAATGAGCAGTTCTTC.

This chain joins TRBV7-8 and TRBJ2-7; 8 nucleotides match TRBD1. The germline V gene encodes CDR1 SGHVS and CDR2 FQNEAQ. The V segment lost 5 bases and the J segment 4 bases; nucleotides outside the gene matches: 10. CDR3 size: 15 residues. In DNA form, the CDR3 reads TGTGCCAGCAGCCTTATCCGGACAGGGCCTTACGAGCAGTACTTC. Translation gives CASSLIRTGPYEQYF.

DNA for the CDR3: TGTGCCAGCAGTTTACGGGAGGAGTACACTGAAGCTTTCTTT. The encoded protein is CASSLREEYTEAFF. This sequence joins TRBV27 and TRBJ1-1; the D is unclear. The CDR3 has 14 residues. V was cut by 2 bases and J by 3 bases, with 10 bases left in between. The germline V gene has CDR1 MNHEY and CDR2 SMNVEV (reference sequence).

V gene TRBV11-2 combines with J gene TRBJ1-1; no firm D call. V was pared by 3 bases and J by 0 bases, with 2 bases between. Germline loops: CDR1 SGHAT, CDR2 FQNNGV. CDR3 size: 12 residues. The CDR3 nucleotides are TGTGCCAGCAGCTTTTTGAACACTGAAGCTTTCTTT. It yields the protein CASSFLNTEAFF.

V usage is TRBV11-2 and J usage is TRBJ2-3, with unresolved D. The CDR3 totals 11 residues. V gave up 5 bases and J gave up 7 bases, with 7 bases separating them. The germline V gene encodes CDR1 SGHAT and CDR2 FQNNGV. The CDR3 DNA follows: TGTGCCAGCAGCCCCCTTAATACGCAGTATTTT. This sequence encodes CASSPLNTQYF. Complete variable domain (other parts from reference TRBV11-2 and TRBJ2-3): EAGVAQSPRYKIIEKRQSVAFWCNPISGHATLYWYQQILGQGPKLLIQFQNNGVVDDSQLPKDRFSAERLKGVDSTLKIQPAKLEDSAVYLCASSPLNTQYFGPGTRLTVL.

This clone is a singleton in its sample. This CDR3 reads CASESQTNYGYTF. CDR3 nucleotides: TGTGCCAGCGAGAGCCAGACTAACTATGGCTACACCTTC. The gene calls are TRBV28 and TRBJ1-2; the D is unclear. The CDR3 spans 13 residues. The V end lost 8 bases, the J end lost 0 bases, and 10 bases lay between the germline ends. Germline values: CDR1 MDHEN, CDR2 SYDVKM.

The V and J genes are TRBV9 and TRBJ1-3, with D perhaps matching TRBD1 (5 bases). The CDR3 spans 15 residues. Germline V gene data show CDR1 as SGDLS and CDR2 as YYNGEE. The V end lost 1 base, the J end lost 6 bases, and 14 bases lay between the germline ends. The CDR3 coding sequence is TGTGCCAGCAGCGTATCTTCGGGGACGTCAAACACCATATATTTT. Protein product: CASSVSSGTSNTIYF.

The chain is built from TRBV10-3 and TRBJ1-5, with D maybe TRBD1 (6 bases). V lost 5 bases and J lost 0, with 11 bases in between. This CDR3 is built from 15 residues. Germline V gene data show CDR1 as ENHRY and CDR2 as SYGVKD. As DNA, the CDR3 is TGTGCCATCAGTCCAGGGGCGATTAGCAATCAGCCCCAGCATTTT. Amino acids: CAISPGAISNQPQHF.